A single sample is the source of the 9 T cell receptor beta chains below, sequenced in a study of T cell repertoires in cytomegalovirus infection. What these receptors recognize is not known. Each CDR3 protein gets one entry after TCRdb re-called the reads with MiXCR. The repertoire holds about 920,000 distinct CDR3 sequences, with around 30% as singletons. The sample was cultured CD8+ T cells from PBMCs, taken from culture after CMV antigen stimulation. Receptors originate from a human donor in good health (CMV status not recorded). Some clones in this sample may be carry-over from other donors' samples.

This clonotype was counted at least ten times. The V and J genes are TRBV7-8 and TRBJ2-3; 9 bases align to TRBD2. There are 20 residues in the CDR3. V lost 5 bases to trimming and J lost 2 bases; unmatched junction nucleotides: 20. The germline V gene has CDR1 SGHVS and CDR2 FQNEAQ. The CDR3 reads CASSRHIRAGGRASTDTQYF. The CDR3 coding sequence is TGTGCCAGCAGCCGCCACATACGAGCGGGGGGTCGAGCCTCCACAGATACGCAGTATTTT.

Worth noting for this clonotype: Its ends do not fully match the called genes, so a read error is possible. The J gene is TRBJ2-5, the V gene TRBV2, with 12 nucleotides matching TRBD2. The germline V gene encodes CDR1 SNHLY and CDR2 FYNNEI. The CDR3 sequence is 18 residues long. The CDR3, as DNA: TGTGTCAGCAGTGCCACTAGCGGGGGGCCTTCAACACAAGAGACCCAGTACTTC. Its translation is CVSSATSGGPSTQETQYF.

Written as DNA, the CDR3 is TGCAGTGCTAGAGATAGGGGATCGAACACCGGGGAGCTGTTTTTT. Residues: CSARDRGSNTGELFF. The chain recombines TRBV20-1 with TRBJ2-2; a possible D gene is TRBD1 (5 bases). CDR3 length equals 15 residues. Per the germline V gene, CDR1 is DFQATT and CDR2 is SNEGSKA (reference sequence). V lost 0 bases and J 0 bases, leaving 8 bases between the germline ends.

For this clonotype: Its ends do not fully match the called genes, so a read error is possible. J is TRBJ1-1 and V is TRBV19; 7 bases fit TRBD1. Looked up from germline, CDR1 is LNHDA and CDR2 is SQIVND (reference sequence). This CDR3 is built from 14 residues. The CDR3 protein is CTSTYKGANTEAFF. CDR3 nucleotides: TGTACCAGTACCTACAAGGGGGCGAACACTGAAGCTTTCTTT.

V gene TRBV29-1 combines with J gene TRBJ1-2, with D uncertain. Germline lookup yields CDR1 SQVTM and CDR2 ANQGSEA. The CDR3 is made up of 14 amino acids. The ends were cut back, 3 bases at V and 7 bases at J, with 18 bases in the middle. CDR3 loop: CSVDAGVGRGGYTF. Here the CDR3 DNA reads TGCAGCGTTGACGCGGGAGTGGGTCGGGGTGGCTACACCTTC.

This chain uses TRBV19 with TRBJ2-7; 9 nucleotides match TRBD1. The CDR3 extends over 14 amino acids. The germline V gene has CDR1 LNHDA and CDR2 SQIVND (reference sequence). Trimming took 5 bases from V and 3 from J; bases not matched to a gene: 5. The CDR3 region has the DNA TGTGCCAGTAGTGCCTCGACAGGGGGCTACGAGCAGTACTTC. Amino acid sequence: CASSASTGGYEQYF.

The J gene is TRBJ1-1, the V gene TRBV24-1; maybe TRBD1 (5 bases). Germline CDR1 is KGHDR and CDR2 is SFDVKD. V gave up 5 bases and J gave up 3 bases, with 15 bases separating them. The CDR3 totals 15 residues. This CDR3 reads CATSGMQGGHTEAFF. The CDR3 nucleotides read TGTGCCACCAGTGGGATGCAGGGAGGTCACACTGAAGCTTTCTTT.

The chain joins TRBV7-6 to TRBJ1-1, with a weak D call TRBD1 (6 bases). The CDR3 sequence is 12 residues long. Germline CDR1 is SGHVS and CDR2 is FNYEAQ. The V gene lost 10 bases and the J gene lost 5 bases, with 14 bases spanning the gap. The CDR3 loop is CATGGGVTEAFF. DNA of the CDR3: TGTGCCACGGGAGGGGGGGTGACTGAAGCTTTCTTT.

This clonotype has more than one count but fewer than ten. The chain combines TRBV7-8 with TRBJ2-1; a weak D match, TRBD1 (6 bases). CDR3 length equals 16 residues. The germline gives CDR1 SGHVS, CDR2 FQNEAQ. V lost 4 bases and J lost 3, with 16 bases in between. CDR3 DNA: TGTGCCAGCAGCTGGCGGACAGAATACTACTACAATGAGCAGTTCTTC. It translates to CASSWRTEYYYNEQFF.